This T cell receptor (beta chain) appears in the sequencing data of a study of shared clonotypes between healthy human individuals. At the level of the study: Per donor, CD8 memory used one plate, CD8 naive used two, CD4 memory used three and CD4 naive used three. Study findings and constraints: Clonotype sharing among donors, it was expected, would be affected by sequencing depth. Across subsets, estimated richness was generally greater for naive than for memory populations.

There were only Caucasian adults among the donors, and all lived in Nashville, Tennessee. Of note for this clone: The antigen remains unidentified.

Method: immunoSEQ multiplex PCR; TCRdb's copy keeps in-frame clones and lacks some. The table has 180,000 or so clones, 90% to 95% seen once. The V end lost 8 bases, the J end lost 6 bases, and 18 bases lay between the germline ends. The CDR3 totals 14 residues. Germline V lookup: CDR1 MGHRA, CDR2 YSYEKL. J is TRBJ2-3 and V is TRBV4-1, with D maybe TRBD2 (5 bases). This TCR derives from a woman aged 25 to 39 in good health. The specimen sequenced was naive CD4+ T cells sorted from blood. Described subset: CD45RA+ positively selected. The CDR3 loop reads CASQSLLSGDTQYF. The CDR3 nucleotides read TGCGCCAGCCAAAGTCTCCTCAGCGGCGATACGCAGTATTTT.